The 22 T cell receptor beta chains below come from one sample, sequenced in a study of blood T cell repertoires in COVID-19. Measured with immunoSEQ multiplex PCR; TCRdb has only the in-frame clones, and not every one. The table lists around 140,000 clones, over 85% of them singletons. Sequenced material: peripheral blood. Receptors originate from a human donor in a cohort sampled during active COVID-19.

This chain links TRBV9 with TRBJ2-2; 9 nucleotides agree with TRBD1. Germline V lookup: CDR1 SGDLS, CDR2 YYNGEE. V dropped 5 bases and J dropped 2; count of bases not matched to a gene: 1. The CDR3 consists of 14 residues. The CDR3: CASRDRGNTGELFF. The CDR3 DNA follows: TGTGCCAGCAGGGACAGGGGTAACACCGGGGAGCTGTTTTTT. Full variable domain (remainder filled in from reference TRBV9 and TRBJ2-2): DSGVTQTPKHLITATGQRVTLRCSPRSGDLSVYWYQQSLDQGLQFLIQYYNGEERAKGNILERFSAQQFPDLHSELNLSSLELGDSALYFCASRDRGNTGELFFGEGSRLTVL.

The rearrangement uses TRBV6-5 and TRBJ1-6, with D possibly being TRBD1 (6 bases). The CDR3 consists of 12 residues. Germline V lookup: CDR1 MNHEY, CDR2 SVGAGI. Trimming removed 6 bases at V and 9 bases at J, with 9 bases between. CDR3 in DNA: TGTGCCAGCAGACAGGGAAGTTCACCCCTCCACTTT. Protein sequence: CASRQGSSPLHF.

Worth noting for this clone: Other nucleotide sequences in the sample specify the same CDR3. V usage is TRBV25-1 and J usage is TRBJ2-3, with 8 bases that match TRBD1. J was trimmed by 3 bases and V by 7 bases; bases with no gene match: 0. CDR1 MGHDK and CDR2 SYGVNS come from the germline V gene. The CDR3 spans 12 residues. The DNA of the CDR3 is TGTGCCAGCAACAGGGGGACAGATACGCAGTATTTT. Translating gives CASNRGTDTQYF.

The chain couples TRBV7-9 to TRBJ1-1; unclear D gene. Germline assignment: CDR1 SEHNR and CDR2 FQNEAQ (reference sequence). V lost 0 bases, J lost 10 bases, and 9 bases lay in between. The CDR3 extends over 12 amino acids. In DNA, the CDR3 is TGTGCCAGCAGCTTAGCGGGGAGAGGAGCTTTCTTT. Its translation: CASSLAGRGAFF. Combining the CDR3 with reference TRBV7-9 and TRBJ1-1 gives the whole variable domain DTGVSQNPRHKITKRGQNVTFRCDPISEHNRLYWYRQTLGQGPEFLTYFQNEAQLEKSRLLSDRFSAERPKGSFSTLEIQRTEQGDSAMYLCASSLAGRGAFFGQGTRLTVV.

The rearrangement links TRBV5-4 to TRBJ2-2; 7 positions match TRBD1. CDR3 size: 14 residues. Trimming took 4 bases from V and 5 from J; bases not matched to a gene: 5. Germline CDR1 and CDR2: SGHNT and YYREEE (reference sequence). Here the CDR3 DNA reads TGTGCCAGCAGCCGGGACAGTCGTACCGGGGAGCTGTTTTTT. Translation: CASSRDSRTGELFF. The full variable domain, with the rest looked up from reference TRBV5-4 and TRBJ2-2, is ETGVTQSPTHLIKTRGQQVTLRCSSQSGHNTVSWYQQALGQGPQFIFQYYREEENGRGNFPPRFSGLQFPNYSSELNVNALELDDSALYLCASSRDSRTGELFFGEGSRLTVL.

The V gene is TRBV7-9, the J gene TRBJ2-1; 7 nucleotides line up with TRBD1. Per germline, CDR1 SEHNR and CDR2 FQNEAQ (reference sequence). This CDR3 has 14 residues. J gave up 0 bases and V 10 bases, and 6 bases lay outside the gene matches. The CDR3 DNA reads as TGTGCCACCGACAGGGACAACTCCTACAATGAGCAGTTCTTC. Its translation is CATDRDNSYNEQFF.

CDR3 DNA sequence: TGCGCCAGCAGCAAGACTCCAGCCCATGAGCAGTTCTTC. It encodes CASSKTPAHEQFF. The chain recombines TRBV4-1 with TRBJ2-1; D not resolved. Per germline, CDR1 MGHRA and CDR2 YSYEKL. Trimming left V 5 bases short and J 8 bases short, with 13 bases between. The CDR3 runs 13 residues.

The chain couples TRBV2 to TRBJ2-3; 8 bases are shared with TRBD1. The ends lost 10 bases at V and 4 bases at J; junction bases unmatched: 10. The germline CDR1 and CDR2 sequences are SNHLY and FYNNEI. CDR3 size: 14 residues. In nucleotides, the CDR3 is TGTGCCACCGAATATGAGACAGGGGCAGATACGCAGTATTTT. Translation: CATEYETGADTQYF.

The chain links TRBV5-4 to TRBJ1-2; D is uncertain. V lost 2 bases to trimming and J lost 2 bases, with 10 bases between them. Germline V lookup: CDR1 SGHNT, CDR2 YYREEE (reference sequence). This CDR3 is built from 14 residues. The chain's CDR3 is CASSFRGPNYGYTF. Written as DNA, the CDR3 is TGTGCCAGCAGCTTCCGGGGTCCAAACTATGGCTACACCTTC.

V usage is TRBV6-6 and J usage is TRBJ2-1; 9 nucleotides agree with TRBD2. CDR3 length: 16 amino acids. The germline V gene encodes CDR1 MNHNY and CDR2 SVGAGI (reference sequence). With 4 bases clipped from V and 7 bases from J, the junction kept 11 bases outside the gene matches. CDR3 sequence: CASSSLAGGPGNEQFF. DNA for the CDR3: TGTGCCAGCAGTTCGCTCGCGGGGGGGCCGGGGAATGAGCAGTTCTTC.

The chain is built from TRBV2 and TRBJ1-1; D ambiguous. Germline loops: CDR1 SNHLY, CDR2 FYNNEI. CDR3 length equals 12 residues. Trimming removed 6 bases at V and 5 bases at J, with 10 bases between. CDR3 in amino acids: CASRSPGTEAFF. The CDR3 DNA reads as TGTGCCAGCAGGTCCCCGGGTACTGAAGCTTTCTTT.

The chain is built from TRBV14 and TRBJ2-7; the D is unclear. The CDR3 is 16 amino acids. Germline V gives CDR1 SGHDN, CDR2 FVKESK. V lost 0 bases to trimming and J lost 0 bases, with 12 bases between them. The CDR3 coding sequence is TGTGCCAGCAGCCAAGATCGAGGCAGCAGCTCCTACGAGCAGTACTTC. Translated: CASSQDRGSSSYEQYF. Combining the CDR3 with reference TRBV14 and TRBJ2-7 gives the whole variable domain EAGVTQFPSHSVIEKGQTVTLRCDPISGHDNLYWYRRVMGKEIKFLLHFVKESKQDESGMPNNRFLAERTGGTYSTLKVQPAELEDSGVYFCASSQDRGSSSYEQYFGPGTRLTVT.

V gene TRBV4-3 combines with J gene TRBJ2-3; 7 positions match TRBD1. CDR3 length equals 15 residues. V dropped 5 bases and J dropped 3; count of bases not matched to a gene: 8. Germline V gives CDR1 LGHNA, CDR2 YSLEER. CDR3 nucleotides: TGCGCCAGCAGCGGTAAAGGGGGCTGGACAGATACGCAGTATTTT. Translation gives CASSGKGGWTDTQYF.

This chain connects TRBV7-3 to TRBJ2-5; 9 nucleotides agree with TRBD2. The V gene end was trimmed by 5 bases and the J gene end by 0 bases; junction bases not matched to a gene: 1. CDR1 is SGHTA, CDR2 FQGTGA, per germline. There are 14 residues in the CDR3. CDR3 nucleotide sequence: TGTGCCAGCAGCCTAGCGGGGAACCAAGAGACCCAGTACTTC. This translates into CASSLAGNQETQYF. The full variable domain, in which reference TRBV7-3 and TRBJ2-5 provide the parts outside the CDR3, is GAGVSQTPSNKVTEKGKYVELRCDPISGHTALYWYRQSLGQGPEFLIYFQGTGAADDSGLPNDRFFAVRPEGSVSTLKIQRTERGDSAVYLCASSLAGNQETQYFGPGTRLLVL.

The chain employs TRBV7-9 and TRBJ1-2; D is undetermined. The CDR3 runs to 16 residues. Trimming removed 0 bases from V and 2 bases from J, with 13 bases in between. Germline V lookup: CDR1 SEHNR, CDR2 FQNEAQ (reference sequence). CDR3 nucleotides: TGTGCCAGCAGCTTAGCGCGGGTGGGAGACAACTATGGCTACACCTTC. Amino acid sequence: CASSLARVGDNYGYTF.

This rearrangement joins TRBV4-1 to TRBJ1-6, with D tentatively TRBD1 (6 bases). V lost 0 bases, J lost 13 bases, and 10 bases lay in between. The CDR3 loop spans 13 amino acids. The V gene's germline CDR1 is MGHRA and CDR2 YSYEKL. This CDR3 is CASSQEGGRPLHF. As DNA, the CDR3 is TGCGCCAGCAGCCAAGAAGGGGGAAGGCCCCTCCACTTT.

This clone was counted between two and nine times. CDR3 amino acids: CASSPEAGRGYTF. The DNA for the CDR3 is TGTGCCAGCAGCCCCGAGGCAGGGAGGGGCTACACCTTC. This chain uses TRBV9 with TRBJ1-2; TRBD1 might be the D (5 bases). CDR1 is SGDLS, CDR2 YYNGEE, per germline. The CDR3 is made up of 13 amino acids. The V end was cut by 4 bases, the J end by 8 bases, with 15 bases between.

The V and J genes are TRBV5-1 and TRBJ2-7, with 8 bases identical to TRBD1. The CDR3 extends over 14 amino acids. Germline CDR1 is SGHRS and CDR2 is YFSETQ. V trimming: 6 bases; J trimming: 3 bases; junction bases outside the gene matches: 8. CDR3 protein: CASTRGQEGYEQYF. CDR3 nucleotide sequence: TGCGCCAGCACCCGGGGACAGGAGGGCTACGAGCAGTACTTC.

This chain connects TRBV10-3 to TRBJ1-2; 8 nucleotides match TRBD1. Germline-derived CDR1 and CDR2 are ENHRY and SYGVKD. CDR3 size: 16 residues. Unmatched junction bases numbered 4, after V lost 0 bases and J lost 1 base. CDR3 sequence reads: CAISESTGALNYGYTF. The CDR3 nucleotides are TGTGCCATCAGTGAGTCGACAGGGGCCCTTAACTATGGCTACACCTTC.

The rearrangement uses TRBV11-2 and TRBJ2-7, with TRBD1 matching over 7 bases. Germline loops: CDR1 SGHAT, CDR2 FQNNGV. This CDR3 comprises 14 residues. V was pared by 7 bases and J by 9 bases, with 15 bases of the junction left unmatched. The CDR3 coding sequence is TGTGCCAGCACCCGAGGGGACAGCCGCCCTTGGCAGTACTTC. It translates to CASTRGDSRPWQYF.

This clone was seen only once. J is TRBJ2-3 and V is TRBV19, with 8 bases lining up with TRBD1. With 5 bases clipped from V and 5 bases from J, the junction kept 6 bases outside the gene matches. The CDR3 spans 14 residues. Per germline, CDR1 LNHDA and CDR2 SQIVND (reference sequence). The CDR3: CASSARTGRDTQYF. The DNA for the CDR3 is TGTGCCAGTAGTGCGCGGACAGGGAGAGATACGCAGTATTTT.

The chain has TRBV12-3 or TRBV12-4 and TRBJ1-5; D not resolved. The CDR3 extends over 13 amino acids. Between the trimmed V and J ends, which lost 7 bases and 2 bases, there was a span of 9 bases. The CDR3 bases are TGTGCCAGCACGGGGTCGGGCAATCAGCCCCAGCATTTT. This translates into CASTGSGNQPQHF.